This TCR beta chain was found in a study of CD8 T cells in ankylosing spondylitis. This clonotype is a singleton in its sample. The antigen is unknown. Study-level points and caveats: Researchers report that disease-linked clones proved CD8+ and relatively rare in peripheral blood. Past studies reported some motif variants in reactive arthritis synovial fluid and blood.

V lost 6 bases, J lost 8 bases, and 8 bases lay in between. The germline V gene has CDR1 MGHDK and CDR2 SYGVNS. This CDR3 region has 11 residues. TCRdb recomputed calls from the 5' RACE reads with MiXCR, one row per CDR3 protein. This table holds about 220,000 distinct CDR3 sequences, roughly 26% found once. This clonotype originated in a male donor with ankylosing spondylitis or in good health (not recorded which). Material for sequencing was blood, either unsorted or a sorted T cell fraction (not recorded which). The V and J genes are TRBV25-1 and TRBJ2-1, with D unclear. The CDR3 loop reads CASSASHEQFF. CDR3 DNA sequence: TGTGCCAGCAGCGCCAGTCATGAGCAGTTCTTC.